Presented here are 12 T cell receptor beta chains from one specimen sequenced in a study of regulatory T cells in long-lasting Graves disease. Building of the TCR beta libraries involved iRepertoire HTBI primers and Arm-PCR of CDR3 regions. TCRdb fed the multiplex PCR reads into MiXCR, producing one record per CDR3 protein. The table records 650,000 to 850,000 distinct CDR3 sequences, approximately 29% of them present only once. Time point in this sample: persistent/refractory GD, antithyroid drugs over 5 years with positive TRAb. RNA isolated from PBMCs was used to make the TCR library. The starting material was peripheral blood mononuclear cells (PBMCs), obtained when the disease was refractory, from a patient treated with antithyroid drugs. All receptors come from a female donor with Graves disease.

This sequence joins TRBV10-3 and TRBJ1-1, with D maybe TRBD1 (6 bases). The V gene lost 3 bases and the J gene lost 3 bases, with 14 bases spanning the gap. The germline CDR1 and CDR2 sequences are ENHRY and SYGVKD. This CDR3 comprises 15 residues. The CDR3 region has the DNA TGTGCCATCAGTGACCCAGGGGTCCAGTACACTGAAGCTTTCTTT. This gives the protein CAISDPGVQYTEAFF.

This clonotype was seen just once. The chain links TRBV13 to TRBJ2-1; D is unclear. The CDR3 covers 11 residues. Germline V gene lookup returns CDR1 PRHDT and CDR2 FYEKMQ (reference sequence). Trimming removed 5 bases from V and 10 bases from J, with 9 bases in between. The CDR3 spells CASSNTREQFF. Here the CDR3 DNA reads TGTGCCAGCAGCAACACCCGGGAGCAGTTCTTC.

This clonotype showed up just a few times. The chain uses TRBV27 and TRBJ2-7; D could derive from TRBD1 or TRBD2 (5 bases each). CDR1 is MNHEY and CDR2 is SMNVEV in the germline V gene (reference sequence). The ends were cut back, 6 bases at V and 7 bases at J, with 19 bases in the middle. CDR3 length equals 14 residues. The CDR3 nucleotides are TGTGCCAGCAGAACCGGGACGGCCTCTATGGAGCAGTACTTC. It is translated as CASRTGTASMEQYF.

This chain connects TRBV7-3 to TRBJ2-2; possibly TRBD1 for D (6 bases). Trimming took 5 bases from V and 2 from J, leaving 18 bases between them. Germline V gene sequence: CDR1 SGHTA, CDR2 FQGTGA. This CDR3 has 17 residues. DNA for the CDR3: TGTGCCAGCAGCCGCTGGGGTCGCAGGGGAAACACCGGGGAGCTGTTTTTT. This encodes CASSRWGRRGNTGELFF. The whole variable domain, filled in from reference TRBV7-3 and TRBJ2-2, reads GAGVSQTPSNKVTEKGKYVELRCDPISGHTALYWYRQSLGQGPEFLIYFQGTGAADDSGLPNDRFFAVRPEGSVSTLKIQRTERGDSAVYLCASSRWGRRGNTGELFFGEGSRLTVL.

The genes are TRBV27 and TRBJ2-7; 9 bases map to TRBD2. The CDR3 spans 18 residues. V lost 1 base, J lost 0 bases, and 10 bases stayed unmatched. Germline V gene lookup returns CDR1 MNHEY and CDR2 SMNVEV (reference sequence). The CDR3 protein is CASSLLGLAGFSSYEQYF. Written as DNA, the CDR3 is TGTGCCAGCAGTTTATTGGGTCTAGCGGGATTTTCCTCCTACGAGCAGTACTTC.

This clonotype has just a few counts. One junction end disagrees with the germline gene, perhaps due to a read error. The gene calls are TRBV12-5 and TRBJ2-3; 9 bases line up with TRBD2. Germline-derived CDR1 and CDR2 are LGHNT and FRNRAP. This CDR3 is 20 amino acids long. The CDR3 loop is CASGLVNGWASGIGTDTQYF. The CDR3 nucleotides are TGTGCTAGTGGTTTGGTAAATGGGTGGGCTAGCGGGATCGGCACAGATACACAGTATTTT.

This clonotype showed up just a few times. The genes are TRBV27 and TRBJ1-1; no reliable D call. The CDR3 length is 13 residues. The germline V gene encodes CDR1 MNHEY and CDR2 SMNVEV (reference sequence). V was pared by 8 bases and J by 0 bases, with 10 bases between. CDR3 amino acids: CASRQMMNTEAFF. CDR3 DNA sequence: TGTGCCAGCCGACAAATGATGAACACTGAAGCTTTCTTT.

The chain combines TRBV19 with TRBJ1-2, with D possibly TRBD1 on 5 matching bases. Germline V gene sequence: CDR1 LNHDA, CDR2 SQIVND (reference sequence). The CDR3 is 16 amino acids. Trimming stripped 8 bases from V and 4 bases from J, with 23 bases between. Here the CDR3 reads CASGAGPIGVGYGYTF. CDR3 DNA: TGTGCCAGTGGAGCGGGACCCATCGGCGTGGGCTATGGCTACACCTTC. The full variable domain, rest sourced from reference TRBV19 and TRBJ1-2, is DGGITQSPKYLFRKEGQNVTLSCEQNLNHDAMYWYRQDPGQGLRLIYYSQIVNDFQKGDIAEGYSVSREKKESFPLTVTSAQKNPTAFYLCASGAGPIGVGYGYTFGSGTRLTVV.

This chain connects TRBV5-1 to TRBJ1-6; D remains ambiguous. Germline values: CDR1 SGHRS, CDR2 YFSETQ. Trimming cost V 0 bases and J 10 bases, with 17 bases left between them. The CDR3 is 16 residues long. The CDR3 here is CASSLAGSAADSPLHF. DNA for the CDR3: TGCGCCAGCAGCTTGGCTGGTTCGGCAGCTGACTCACCCCTCCACTTT.

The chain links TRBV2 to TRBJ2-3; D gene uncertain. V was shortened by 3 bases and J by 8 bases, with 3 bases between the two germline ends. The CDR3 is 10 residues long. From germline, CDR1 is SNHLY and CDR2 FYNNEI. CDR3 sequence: CASSEGTQYF. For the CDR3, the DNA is TGTGCCAGCAGTGAGGGTACGCAGTATTTT.

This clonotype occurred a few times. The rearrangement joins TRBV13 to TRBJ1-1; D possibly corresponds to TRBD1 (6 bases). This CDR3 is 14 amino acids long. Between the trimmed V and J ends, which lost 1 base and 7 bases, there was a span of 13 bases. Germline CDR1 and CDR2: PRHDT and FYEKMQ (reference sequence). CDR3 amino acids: CASSLVGGLNEAFF. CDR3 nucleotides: TGTGCCAGCAGCTTAGTCGGGGGGCTTAATGAAGCTTTCTTT. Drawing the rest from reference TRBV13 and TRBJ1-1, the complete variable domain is AAGVIQSPRHLIKEKRETATLKCYPIPRHDTVYWYQQGPGQDPQFLISFYEKMQSDKGSIPDRFSAQQFSDYHSELNMSSLELGDSALYFCASSLVGGLNEAFFGQGTRLTVV.

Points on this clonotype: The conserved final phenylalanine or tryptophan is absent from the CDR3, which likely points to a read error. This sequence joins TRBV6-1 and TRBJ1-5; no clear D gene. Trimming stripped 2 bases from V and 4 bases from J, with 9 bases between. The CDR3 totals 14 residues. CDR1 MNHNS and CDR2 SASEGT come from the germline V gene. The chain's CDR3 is CASSEMKGNQPQHL. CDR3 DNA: TGTGCCAGCAGTGAAATGAAAGGGAATCAGCCCCAGCATCTT.